These T cell receptor beta chains were read from a single sample in a study of human T cells and chemical hapten exposure. TCRdb passed the RACE reads through MiXCR, listing each CDR3 protein once. The table records 95,000 to 150,000 distinct CDR3 sequences, roughly 13% of them present only once. The material was whole blood, obtained in connection with sensitization to the hapten diphenylcyclopropenone (DPC). All receptors come from a man younger than 35 with alopecia areata. Some clones in this sample may be carry-over from other donors' samples. Each CDR3 is given with its conserved first and last residue. D genes are given only for firm matches. Clone size is not always given. Where it is, it says once, few, many or a class for expanded clones.

V: TRBV2; length: 15; J: TRBJ2-1; size: -; D: -; CDR3: CASSERVKRGNEQFF; DNA: TGTGCCAGCAGTGAACGGGTAAAACGGGGCAATGAGCAGTTCTTC
V: TRBV29-1; length: 15; J: TRBJ2-4; size: many; D: -; CDR3: CSVGGGGDAKNIQYF; DNA: TGCAGCGTTGGAGGGGGAGGAGACGCCAAAAACATTCAGTACTTC
V: TRBV28; length: 17; J: TRBJ2-7; size: -; D: TRBD1; CDR3: CASSFIPRMTGTYEQYF; DNA: TGTGCCAGCAGTTTTATTCCAAGAATGACAGGGACCTACGAGCAGTACTTC
V: TRBV11-2; length: 15; J: TRBJ1-3; size: -; D: -; CDR3: CASSLGGTSGNTIYF; DNA: TGTGCCAGCAGCTTAGGAGGGACGTCTGGAAACACCATATATTTT
V: TRBV14; length: 16; J: TRBJ2-1; size: few; D: TRBD1; CDR3: CASSPRQGATYNEQFF; DNA: TGTGCCAGCAGCCCCAGACAGGGGGCAACCTACAATGAGCAGTTCTTC
V: TRBV3-1; length: 17; J: TRBJ1-4; size: few; D: TRBD1; CDR3: CASSRGGLGALSEKLFF; DNA: TGTGCCAGCAGCCGAGGGGGCCTCGGGGCCCTAAGTGAAAAACTGTTTTTT
V: TRBV6-5; length: 14; J: TRBJ1-1; size: few; D: -; CDR3: CASSYSFGQTEAFF; DNA: TGTGCCAGCAGTTACTCGTTCGGCCAGACTGAAGCTTTCTTT
V: TRBV9; length: 15; J: TRBJ2-2; size: -; D: -; CDR3: CDAIQAGSNTGELFF; DNA: TGCGACGCTATACAGGCGGGTAGCAACACCGGGGAGCTGTTTTTT
V: TRBV7-4; length: 16; J: TRBJ1-4; size: few; D: -; CDR3: CASSLERPETNEKLFF; DNA: TGTGCCAGCAGCTTAGAACGTCCGGAAACTAATGAAAAACTGTTTTTT
V: TRBV27; length: 15; J: TRBJ1-1; size: few; D: -; CDR3: CASSFGPPPSAEAFF; DNA: TGTGCCAGCAGTTTTGGGCCCCCACCGTCGGCTGAAGCTTTCTTT
V: TRBV7-8; length: 16; J: TRBJ1-5; size: few; D: -; CDR3: CASSPFRAPSNQPQHF; DNA: TGTGCCAGCAGCCCATTCCGGGCCCCAAGCAATCAGCCCCAGCATTTT
V: TRBV25-1; length: 13; J: TRBJ1-1; size: many; D: -; CDR3: CASSLDTGTEAFF; DNA: TGTGCCAGCAGCCTGGACACGGGCACTGAAGCTTTCTTT
V: TRBV7-9; length: 16; J: TRBJ2-3; size: few; D: TRBD2; CDR3: CASIHLSGGATDTQYF; DNA: TGTGCCAGCATCCACCTTAGCGGGGGGGCCACAGATACGCAGTATTTT
V: TRBV12-3/TRBV12-4; length: 13; J: TRBJ2-3; size: -; D: TRBD2; CDR3: CASSLLAGDTQYF; DNA: TGTGCCAGCAGTTTACTAGCGGGGGATACGCAGTATTTT
V: TRBV18; length: 21; J: TRBJ1-1; size: few; D: -; CDR3: CASSPLRPSGLNHGLNTEAFF; DNA: TGTGCCAGCTCACCCCTCCGTCCCTCGGGCCTCAATCATGGGCTGAACACTGAAGCTTTCTTT
V: TRBV12-3/TRBV12-4; length: 12; J: TRBJ1-5; size: -; D: -; CDR3: CASSLVGQAQHF; DNA: TGTGCCAGCAGTTTAGTAGGCCAAGCCCAGCATTTT
V: TRBV14; length: 18; J: TRBJ2-2; size: -; D: -; CDR3: CASSQARVAGPRTGELFF; DNA: TGTGCCAGCAGCCAAGCCCGAGTAGCAGGCCCCCGAACCGGGGAGCTGTTTTTT
V: TRBV7-8; length: 14; J: TRBJ2-1; size: -; D: -; CDR3: CASSLSLLYNEQFF; DNA: TGTGCCAGCAGCTTATCTCTACTGTACAATGAGCAGTTCTTC
V: TRBV20-1; length: 16; J: TRBJ2-4; size: few; D: TRBD1; CDR3: CSARPGTGLAKNIQYF; DNA: TGCAGTGCCCGCCCCGGGACAGGGCTAGCCAAAAACATTCAGTACTTC
V: TRBV11-2; length: 12; J: TRBJ2-7; size: -; D: -; CDR3: CASSLGFYEQYF; DNA: TGTGCCAGCAGCTTAGGGTTTTACGAGCAGTACTTC
V: TRBV11-2; length: 16; J: TRBJ2-3; size: few; D: TRBD1; CDR3: CASSTRQGSSTDTQYF; DNA: TGTGCCAGCAGCACTCGACAGGGGTCAAGCACAGATACGCAGTATTTT
V: TRBV7-8; length: 15; J: TRBJ2-1; size: few; D: -; CDR3: CASSFRGPGYNEQFF; DNA: TGTGCCAGCAGCTTTCGGGGGCCCGGATACAATGAGCAGTTCTTC
V: TRBV4-3; length: 15; J: TRBJ2-5; size: -; D: TRBD1; CDR3: CASSADRGYQETQYF; DNA: TGCGCCAGCAGCGCAGACAGGGGGTACCAAGAGACCCAGTACTTC
V: TRBV11-2; length: 13; J: TRBJ2-3; size: -; D: -; CDR3: CASRGMYTDTQYF; DNA: TGTGCCAGCAGGGGAATGTACACAGATACGCAGTATTTT
V: TRBV6-2/TRBV6-3; length: 15; J: TRBJ1-1; size: -; D: -; CDR3: CASSYYLTGNTEAFF; DNA: TGTGCCAGCAGTTATTACTTGACAGGGAACACTGAAGCTTTCTTT
V: TRBV10-2; length: 15; J: TRBJ2-1; size: few; D: -; CDR3: CASSESTRGSNQQFF; DNA: TGCGCCAGCAGTGAGTCGACGAGGGGGTCCAATCAGCAGTTCTTC
V: TRBV4-3; length: 19; J: TRBJ2-3; size: many; D: TRBD2; CDR3: CASSQERRGGSVGTDTQYF; DNA: TGCGCCAGCAGCCAAGAGCGGCGGGGGGGTTCGGTGGGCACAGATACGCAGTATTTT
V: TRBV20-1; length: 17; J: TRBJ2-3; size: -; D: -; CDR3: CSARDSQVATFTDTQYF; DNA: TGCAGTGCTAGAGATTCTCAAGTAGCGACCTTCACAGATACGCAGTATTTT
V: TRBV7-9; length: 12; J: TRBJ1-1; size: few; D: -; CDR3: CASSFRGREAFF; DNA: -
V: TRBV4-1; length: 16; J: TRBJ2-7; size: few; D: TRBD1; CDR3: CASSQPSTDRGNEQYF; DNA: TGCGCCAGCAGCCAACCTTCCACGGACAGGGGTAACGAGCAGTACTTC
V: TRBV28; length: 14; J: TRBJ1-1; size: few; D: -; CDR3: CASSPPSLNTEAFF; DNA: TGTGCCAGCAGTCCGCCCAGTCTGAACACTGAAGCTTTCTTT
V: TRBV11-2; length: 13; J: TRBJ2-7; size: few; D: -; CDR3: CASSSGTRGEQYF; DNA: TGTGCCAGCAGCTCCGGGACCCGTGGCGAGCAGTACTTC
V: TRBV12-3/TRBV12-4; length: 18; J: TRBJ2-1; size: few; D: TRBD2; CDR3: CASSLGGSSGRLYNEQFF; DNA: TGTGCCAGCAGTTTAGGGGGGTCTAGCGGGAGACTCTACAATGAGCAGTTCTTC
V: TRBV28; length: 13; J: TRBJ2-7; size: -; D: TRBD1; CDR3: CASSPGQPYEQYF; DNA: TGTGCCAGCAGTCCGGGACAGCCGTACGAGCAGTACTTC
V: TRBV29-1; length: 12; J: TRBJ2-3; size: -; D: -; CDR3: CSVRGGPDTQYF; DNA: TGCAGCGTGAGGGGGGGGCCAGATACGCAGTATTTT
V: TRBV10-1; length: 13; J: TRBJ1-6; size: few; D: -; CDR3: CASSERGNSPLHF; DNA: TGCGCCAGCAGTGAGAGGGGGAATTCACCCCTCCACTTT
V: TRBV7-6; length: 16; J: TRBJ2-1; size: few; D: TRBD2; CDR3: CASSLVQRGGINEQFF; DNA: TGTGCCAGCAGCTTAGTTCAGCGGGGGGGTATAAATGAGCAGTTCTTC
V: TRBV7-9; length: 16; J: TRBJ1-6; size: few; D: -; CDR3: CASSTMGSSYNSPLHF; DNA: TGTGCCAGCAGCACTATGGGGAGCTCCTATAATTCACCCCTCCACTTT
V: TRBV6-5; length: 14; J: TRBJ1-2; size: few; D: -; CDR3: CASSSPGTYYGYTF; DNA: TGTGCCAGCAGTTCCCCCGGGACATATTATGGCTACACCTTC
V: TRBV7-3; length: 15; J: TRBJ2-1; size: few; D: -; CDR3: CASSLSWGNGNEQFF; DNA: TGTGCCAGCAGCCTATCCTGGGGGAATGGCAATGAGCAGTTCTTC
V: TRBV9; length: 17; J: TRBJ2-3; size: few; D: -; CDR3: CASSVAITIGATDTQYF; DNA: TGTGCCAGCAGCGTAGCTATAACTATTGGAGCCACAGATACGCAGTATTTT
V: TRBV4-1; length: 14; J: TRBJ2-2; size: few; D: -; CDR3: CASHQVLGTGELFF; DNA: TGCGCCAGCCACCAGGTCTTAGGCACCGGGGAGCTGTTTTTT
V: TRBV6-6; length: 18; J: TRBJ1-5; size: many; D: -; CDR3: CASSYAVGTAQSNQPQHF; DNA: TGTGCCAGCAGTTACGCGGTAGGGACGGCGCAAAGCAATCAGCCCCAGCATTTT
V: TRBV7-7; length: 16; J: TRBJ2-1; size: few; D: -; CDR3: CASSLEGPAGYNEQFF; DNA: TGTGCCAGCAGCTTAGAAGGTCCAGCGGGCTACAATGAGCAGTTCTTC
V: TRBV7-2; length: 14; J: TRBJ2-7; size: few; D: -; CDR3: CASSSSTGSYEQYF; DNA: TGTGCCAGCAGCTCGTCCACGGGGAGCTACGAGCAGTACTTC
V: TRBV9; length: 17; J: TRBJ2-6; size: -; D: TRBD1; CDR3: CASSPGTGFSGANVLTF; DNA: TGTGCCAGCAGCCCGGGGACAGGCTTCTCTGGGGCCAACGTCCTGACTTTC
V: TRBV7-9; length: 14; J: TRBJ2-7; size: -; D: -; CDR3: CASSDSAQTYEQYF; DNA: TGTGCCAGCAGCGACAGCGCACAGACCTACGAGCAGTACTTC
V: TRBV3-1; length: 13; J: TRBJ2-1; size: few; D: -; CDR3: CASSQDKGNEQFF; DNA: TGTGCCAGCAGCCAAGATAAGGGTAATGAGCAGTTCTTC
V: TRBV7-2; length: 13; J: TRBJ2-1; size: -; D: -; CDR3: CASSSYLDPGQFF; DNA: TGTGCCAGCAGCTCGTATTTAGACCCTGGGCAGTTCTTC
V: TRBV12-3/TRBV12-4; length: 12; J: TRBJ1-1; size: many; D: -; CDR3: CASSDSVTEAFF; DNA: TGTGCCAGCAGTGACAGTGTTACTGAAGCTTTCTTT
V: TRBV7-6; length: 15; J: TRBJ1-5; size: few; D: TRBD1; CDR3: CASSSAGQGIQPQHF; DNA: TGTGCCAGCAGTTCGGCGGGACAGGGCATCCAGCCCCAGCATTTT